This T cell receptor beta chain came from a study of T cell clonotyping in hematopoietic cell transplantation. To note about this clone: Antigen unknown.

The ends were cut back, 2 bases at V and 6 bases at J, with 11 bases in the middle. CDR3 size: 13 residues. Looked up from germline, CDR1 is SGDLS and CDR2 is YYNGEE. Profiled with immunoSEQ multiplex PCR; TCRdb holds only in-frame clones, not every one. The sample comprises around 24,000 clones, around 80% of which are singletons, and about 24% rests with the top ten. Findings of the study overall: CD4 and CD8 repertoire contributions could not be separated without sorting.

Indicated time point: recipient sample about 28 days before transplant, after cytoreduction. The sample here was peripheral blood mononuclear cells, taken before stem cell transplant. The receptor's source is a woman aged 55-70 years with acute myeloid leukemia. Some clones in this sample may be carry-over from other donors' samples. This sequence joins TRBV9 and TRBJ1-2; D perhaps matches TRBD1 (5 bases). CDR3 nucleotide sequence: TGTGCCAGCAGCGTTATGGGGACTCATGGCTACACCTTC. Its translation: CASSVMGTHGYTF.